This T cell receptor (beta chain) derives from a study of shared clonotypes between healthy human individuals (dated by TCRdb to the early 2020s). Regarding the study in general: The cohort comprised two women and a few men aged 18 to 49 years. Leukapheresis yielded between about 0.94 and 8.9 billion PBMCs per donor. For each donor, three plates each were used for CD4 naive and CD4 memory, two plates were used for CD8 naive, and one plate was used for CD8 memory. To estimate repertoire size and how much clonotype sharing occurs between individuals, the study deeply sequenced the blood TCR repertoires of roughly 5 healthy adults. Different laboratories and diverse techniques were used to prepare libraries and sequence TCR repertoires, to increase sequencing depth and limit assay-specific biases.

Concerning this clone itself: Its antigen is not yet known. Nothing much larger sits one base from this clone, and base qualities are not available.

Using the deep immunoSEQ assay, TCR CDR3 regions were amplified from genomic DNA by multiplex PCR. Extracted genomic DNA from each cell subset was distributed evenly across all wells of several immunoSEQ 96-well plates, and each plate was treated as a replicate. For sorted subsets, roughly 0.2 ug genomic DNA, equal to tens of thousands of T cell genomes, was loaded into each replicate PCR. Purified libraries were quantified with a Qubit 3.0 fluorometer, sized on a Bioanalyzer 2100, and re-quantified with the KAPA Library Quantification kit. A separate single-read 150-cycle Illumina NextSeq 550 flow cell was used to sequence each immunoSEQ 96-well plate. In the paper's pipeline: The immunoSEQ output contained only junctional sequences without quality scores, so filtering could not match that applied to full-length reads. To assign V/J genes and CDR3, sequences were annotated against IMGT germline references using PyIR, a Python wrapper for IgBLAST v1.9. Reads were removed for weak V/J assignments (E-value above 1e-6), missing CDR3, stop codons, out-of-frame junctions, or ambiguous translated residues. V3J clonotypes were defined as sequences sharing an identical inferred V gene, J gene, and CDR3 amino acid sequence. To compute the percentage overlap between repertoires, the number of shared unique clonotypes was divided by the size of the smaller repertoire. Three approaches were used to assess repertoire richness: RTK rarefaction, the Chao1 estimator, and Recon v2.1 estimates of unobserved clonotypes. OLGA was used to compute generation probabilities for all TCRbeta clonotypes that the gDNA method yielded from a few donors. In its TCRdb copy, this immuneACCESS table keeps in-frame sequences only and misses some clones. Where compared with another copy, unresolved V genes explain less than half of these, and the others have no known cause. The V and J calls and the clone size are those of that table, but D and trimming were determined from the DNA. Counted in this sample were hundreds of thousands of clones; approximately 95% of them appeared once. Over 0.1% of the sample rests with the top ten.

After removal of 0 bases from V and 5 bases from J, the junction retains 8 bases not matched to a gene. The germline V gene provides CDR1 MNHEY and CDR2 SVGAGI. The cysteine opens and the phenylalanine closes a CDR3 of 16 amino acids. CDR3 DNA is the only sequence kept; it has 48 bases, read in frame from the first base. CD8 naive samples were CD45RO-negative cells positively selected for CCR7, giving a CD45RA+CCR7+ population that excluded TemRA cells. Donors were healthy HIV-negative adults with no recently reported acute infections or vaccinations. Every donor was a Caucasian adult living in Nashville, Tennessee, USA. Blood was obtained by leukapheresis, after which PBMCs were separated by Ficoll-Histopaque density gradient centrifugation and cryopreserved in liquid nitrogen vapor phase. Analytical flow cytometry was used to check the purity and quantity of each magnetically sorted T cell population. Each sorted fraction had its genomic DNA isolated and then quantified by UV absorbance on a Nanodrop 2000c.

Here is what the overall study found, with its caveats: Sampling was restricted to blood, and TCR repertoires in tissues likely differ from the TCR repertoires found in blood. Pairwise subsampling indicated that sequencing depth was expected to affect the degree of clonotype sharing among donors. The genetic and exposure-history diversity represented was limited by the small number of donors. Around 5.4% of naive CD4, 3.5% of naive CD8, roughly 2.4% of memory CD4, and more than 0.35% of memory CD8 clonotypes were shared across several donors. Clonotypes shared by all four sorted-subset donors showed higher generation probabilities than non-shared clonotypes. Larger estimated clonotype richness was generally found for naive subsets than for memory subsets. Even with the large sequencing depth, rarefaction of the sorted-subset datasets indicated that sequencing was incomplete.

This clonotype was obtained from a woman in her 30s in good health. Source material: naive CD8+ T cells sorted from blood. The cell subset or site label on this specimen signifies: CD45RA+CCR7+. The V gene is TRBV6-5 and the J gene is TRBJ2-7; 9 junctional bases match TRBD2. The nucleotide sequence reads as follows: TGTGCCAGCAGTTACTCGATAGCGGGAGTAGAAGACGAGCAGTACTTC. It is translated as CASSYSIAGVEDEQYF.